These 27 T cell receptor beta chains were sequenced from one sample in a study of blood T cell repertoires in COVID-19. Profiled with immunoSEQ multiplex PCR; TCRdb holds only in-frame clones, not every one. Of approximately 470,000 clones listed, 70% to 90% were seen once; the top ten hold under 4%. Sequencing was done on a sample of peripheral blood. The receptors were sampled from a human donor in a cohort sampled during active COVID-19.

The chain recombines TRBV30 with TRBJ2-5; 7 bases are shared with TRBD1. This CDR3 comprises 14 residues. Trimming cost V 1 base and J 4 bases; bases outside gene matches: 6. Germline V lookup: CDR1 GTSNPN, CDR2 SVGIG (reference sequence). DNA for the CDR3: TGTGCCTGGAGTGCCGGGACAGTGGGAGAGACCCAGTACTTC. Its protein product is CAWSAGTVGETQYF.

V is TRBV5-5 and J is TRBJ2-1; D is undetermined. Trimming cost V 0 bases and J 4 bases, with 5 bases left between them. Germline V CDR1 and CDR2: SGHKS, YYEKEE (reference sequence). The CDR3 has 13 residues. The CDR3, as DNA: TGTGCCAGCAGCTTGGAACAGTACAATGAGCAGTTCTTC. It encodes CASSLEQYNEQFF.

The rearrangement uses TRBV14 and TRBJ2-1, with 13 positions matching TRBD2. CDR1 and CDR2 from the germline V gene are SGHDN and FVKESK. The length of the CDR3 is 15 residues. V shed 3 bases and J 4 bases; nucleotides not matched to a gene: 0. The CDR3 here is CASSQGLAGYNEQFF. As DNA, the CDR3 is TGTGCCAGCAGCCAGGGACTAGCGGGATACAATGAGCAGTTCTTC.

This rearrangement joins TRBV5-1 to TRBJ1-6; 8 positions agree with TRBD1. The V and J ends lost 4 bases and 9 bases, in that order; junction bases with no gene match: 6. The CDR3 runs to 14 residues. CDR1 and CDR2 (germline): SGHRS, YFSETQ. CDR3 in amino acids: CASSPDREGSPLHF. As DNA, the CDR3 is TGCGCCAGCAGCCCGGACAGGGAGGGTTCACCCCTCCACTTT. Drawing the rest from reference TRBV5-1 and TRBJ1-6, the complete variable domain is KAGVTQTPRYLIKTRGQQVTLSCSPISGHRSVSWYQQTPGQGLQFLFEYFSETQRNKGNFPGRFSGRQFSNSRSEMNVSTLELGDSALYLCASSPDREGSPLHFGNGTRLTVT.

The chain is built from TRBV5-1 and TRBJ1-4; 9 bases match TRBD1. The CDR3 sequence is 15 residues long. Trimming cost V 4 bases and J 3 bases; bases outside gene matches: 4. Germline CDR1 SGHRS, CDR2 YFSETQ. For the CDR3, the DNA is TGCGCCAGCAGCATAAGACAGGGGGCTAATGAAAAACTGTTTTTT. Residues: CASSIRQGANEKLFF.

The V gene is TRBV28, the J gene TRBJ2-5; a weak D match, TRBD1 (5 bases). Germline values: CDR1 MDHEN, CDR2 SYDVKM. Trimming cost V 4 bases and J 6 bases, with 15 bases left between them. The CDR3 is made up of 14 amino acids. The CDR3 spells CASSSDRSKKTQYF. CDR3 sequence (DNA): TGTGCCAGCAGTTCAGACAGATCCAAGAAGACCCAGTACTTC. Combining the CDR3 with reference TRBV28 and TRBJ2-5 gives the whole variable domain DVKVTQSSRYLVKRTGEKVFLECVQDMDHENMFWYRQDPGLGLRLIYFSYDVKMKEKGDIPEGYSVSREKKERFSLILESASTNQTSMYLCASSSDRSKKTQYFGPGTRLLVL.

CDR3 protein: CASSSGTYSYNEQFF. In DNA, the CDR3 is TGTGCCAGCAGCTCCGGGACTTACTCCTACAATGAGCAGTTCTTC. The rearrangement links TRBV11-2 to TRBJ2-1; weak D call: TRBD2 (6 bases). V lost 4 bases to trimming and J lost 0 bases, with 10 bases between them. The CDR3 is 15 amino acids. Germline lookup yields CDR1 SGHAT and CDR2 FQNNGV. The full variable domain, its missing parts supplied by reference TRBV11-2 and TRBJ2-1, is EAGVAQSPRYKIIEKRQSVAFWCNPISGHATLYWYQQILGQGPKLLIQFQNNGVVDDSQLPKDRFSAERLKGVDSTLKIQPAKLEDSAVYLCASSSGTYSYNEQFFGPGTRLTVL.

The chain uses TRBV19 and TRBJ2-1; the D gene is possibly TRBD2 (6 bases). The V gene's germline CDR1 is LNHDA and CDR2 SQIVND (reference sequence). V was trimmed by 8 bases and J by 8 bases, leaving 7 bases between them. The CDR3 extends over 10 amino acids. The CDR3 DNA reads TGTGCCAGTGGGAGGCATGAGCAGTTCTTC. Its protein product is CASGRHEQFF.

The chain employs TRBV5-1 and TRBJ2-3, with a weak D call TRBD1 (6 bases). CDR1 is SGHRS and CDR2 is YFSETQ in the germline V gene. V was shortened by 4 bases and J by 6 bases, with 15 bases between the two germline ends. The CDR3 has 14 amino acids. In nucleotides, the CDR3 is TGCGCCAGCAGCCCCTACAGGGACGTCGATACGCAGTATTTT. Protein sequence: CASSPYRDVDTQYF. The full variable domain, its missing parts supplied by reference TRBV5-1 and TRBJ2-3, is KAGVTQTPRYLIKTRGQQVTLSCSPISGHRSVSWYQQTPGQGLQFLFEYFSETQRNKGNFPGRFSGRQFSNSRSEMNVSTLELGDSALYLCASSPYRDVDTQYFGPGTRLTVL.

The gene calls are TRBV30 and TRBJ2-1; weak D call: TRBD2 (6 bases). CDR3 length equals 16 residues. The germline V and J ends were trimmed by 4 bases and 6 bases, with 22 bases remaining between them. Germline CDR1 GTSNPN, CDR2 SVGIG (reference sequence). The CDR3, as DNA: TGTGCCTGGAAACCGTGGACTACGAGTAAGGGCAATGAGCAGTTCTTC. This sequence encodes CAWKPWTTSKGNEQFF.

The rearrangement links TRBV5-8 to TRBJ2-7, with D possibly being TRBD1 (5 bases). Trimming removed 6 bases at V and 2 bases at J, with 12 bases between. The CDR3 contains 13 residues. Germline CDR1 SGHTS, CDR2 YDEGEE. The CDR3 bases are TGTGCCAGCAACAGGACGGTGACCTACGAGCAGTACTTC. Translation gives CASNRTVTYEQYF.

The rearrangement joins TRBV7-3 to TRBJ2-3; no clear D. CDR1 is SGHTA, CDR2 FQGTGA, per germline. Deletions cut 2 bases from V and 5 bases from J, with 8 bases between. CDR3 length: 13 amino acids. The CDR3 bases are TGTGCCAGCAGCTTAGGTACGGGAGATACGCAGTATTTT. Translated: CASSLGTGDTQYF. The whole variable domain, filled in from reference TRBV7-3 and TRBJ2-3, reads GAGVSQTPSNKVTEKGKYVELRCDPISGHTALYWYRQSLGQGPEFLIYFQGTGAADDSGLPNDRFFAVRPEGSVSTLKIQRTERGDSAVYLCASSLGTGDTQYFGPGTRLTVL.

The chain carries TRBV6-5 and TRBJ1-1, with 9 positions matching TRBD1. Germline V gives CDR1 MNHEY, CDR2 SVGAGI. V shed 6 bases, J shed 7 bases, and the junction held 9 bases outside the gene matches. The CDR3 spans 14 residues. The CDR3 DNA reads as TGTGCCAGCAGACCCGGACAGGGGACGGTTGAAGCTTTCTTT. It yields the protein CASRPGQGTVEAFF.

This rearrangement joins TRBV6-2 or TRBV6-3 to TRBJ2-7; possibly TRBD1 for D (6 bases). The V gene lost 0 bases and the J gene lost 3 bases, with 12 bases spanning the gap. Germline lookup yields CDR1 MNHEY and CDR2 SVGEGT. The CDR3 runs 15 residues. The CDR3 DNA follows: TGTGCCAGCAGTTACTCACCGGGACACCTCTACGAGCAGTACTTC. This sequence encodes CASSYSPGHLYEQYF.

The chain recombines TRBV24-1 with TRBJ2-1, with 13 nucleotides matching TRBD2. This CDR3 region has 16 residues. Germline loops: CDR1 KGHDR, CDR2 SFDVKD. V trimming: 4 bases; J trimming: 10 bases; junction bases outside the gene matches: 9. In DNA, the CDR3 is TGTGCCACCAGTGACCGGACTAGCGGGAGTCTTAGCGAGCAGTTCTTC. It yields the protein CATSDRTSGSLSEQFF.

This clone was picked up a small number of times. CDR3 bases: TGTGCCAGCAGTGAGCAGGGACAGATCTATGGCTACACCTTC. Its protein product is CASSEQGQIYGYTF. The V gene is TRBV6-1, the J gene TRBJ1-2; 7 bases are shared with TRBD1. The CDR3 loop spans 14 amino acids. V was pared by 3 bases and J by 4 bases, with 5 bases of the junction left unmatched. CDR1 MNHNS and CDR2 SASEGT come from the germline V gene.

In its sample, this clone was seen a few times. The genes are TRBV7-9 and TRBJ1-1; no clear D. Germline V gene sequence: CDR1 SEHNR, CDR2 FQNEAQ (reference sequence). The CDR3 extends over 14 amino acids. Trimming left V 5 bases short and J 3 bases short, with 13 bases between. CDR3 nucleotide sequence: TGTGCCAGCAGCCCAATCCTAGTCGACACTGAAGCTTTCTTT. Protein product: CASSPILVDTEAFF.

As regards this clone: Other DNA sequences in the sample encode the same CDR3. The chain recombines TRBV7-9 with TRBJ2-1, with 11 bases fitting TRBD2. The CDR3 length is 16 residues. The junction had 6 bases not matched to a gene; V was cut back by 4 bases and J by 4 bases. Germline V gives CDR1 SEHNR, CDR2 FQNEAQ (reference sequence). This CDR3 is CASSSTSGSSYNEQFF. The CDR3 nucleotides are TGTGCCAGCAGCTCCACTAGCGGGAGTTCGTACAATGAGCAGTTCTTC.

This chain links TRBV6-1 with TRBJ1-1; D unresolved. Trimming stripped 1 base from V and 0 bases from J, with 9 bases between. Germline V gene lookup returns CDR1 MNHNS and CDR2 SASEGT. There are 15 residues in the CDR3. CDR3 protein: CASSEDGALNTEAFF. The CDR3 nucleotides are TGTGCCAGCAGTGAAGATGGAGCTCTGAACACTGAAGCTTTCTTT.

The genes are TRBV6-2 or TRBV6-3 and TRBJ2-6; 8 bases line up with TRBD1. The CDR3 totals 15 residues. The germline CDR1 and CDR2 sequences are MNHEY and SVGEGT. Trimming cost V 5 bases and J 1 base; bases outside gene matches: 1. CDR3 residues: CASSTGGSGANVLTF. As DNA, the CDR3 is TGTGCCAGCAGTACAGGGGGATCTGGGGCCAACGTCCTGACTTTC.

The V and J genes are TRBV3-1 (or the pseudogene TRBV3-2) and TRBJ1-2; maybe TRBD1 (5 bases). The CDR3 is made up of 14 amino acids. The germline gives CDR1 LGHDT, CDR2 YNNKEL (reference sequence). Trimming took off 5 bases at V and 6 bases at J, with 16 bases between the two ends. The CDR3 is CASSAKSGIDGYTF. The CDR3 region has the DNA TGTGCCAGCAGCGCAAAGTCAGGGATTGATGGCTACACCTTC.

This rearrangement joins TRBV6-5 to TRBJ1-2; 11 bases are shared with TRBD1. Trimming cost V 6 bases and J 8 bases; bases outside gene matches: 5. The CDR3 is 13 residues long. Germline V gene lookup returns CDR1 MNHEY and CDR2 SVGAGI. The CDR3 is CASRRTGGAGYTF. DNA of the CDR3: TGTGCCAGCAGGCGGACAGGGGGCGCGGGCTACACCTTC.

This clone was found a few times. This chain joins TRBV5-4 and TRBJ2-7; 10 bases match TRBD2. Germline V gene data show CDR1 as SGHNT and CDR2 as YYREEE (reference sequence). This CDR3 spans 17 amino acids. Germline trimming cut 2 bases from V and 0 bases from J; bases unmatched to any gene: 8. CDR3 nucleotide sequence: TGTGCCAGCAGCTTAAGTTTAGCGGGAGGACTCTCCTACGAGCAGTACTTC. Protein: CASSLSLAGGLSYEQYF.

The chain links TRBV29-1 to TRBJ1-1; 10 bases map to TRBD1. Germline V gene sequence: CDR1 SQVTM, CDR2 ANQGSEA. V lost 5 bases and J lost 6; bases outside the gene matches: 9. There are 14 residues in the CDR3. CDR3 nucleotide sequence: TGCAGCGTTACCCTGACAGGGGGCTCTTCTGAAGCTTTCTTT. It yields the protein CSVTLTGGSSEAFF.

This chain joins TRBV5-1 and TRBJ1-2; D might be TRBD1 (6 bases). CDR3 length equals 17 residues. V lost 1 base and J lost 5, with 21 bases in between. Germline lookup yields CDR1 SGHRS and CDR2 YFSETQ. As DNA, the CDR3 is TGCGCCAGCAGCTTGTTGTCAGGGGAAGATACTAGATATGGCTACACCTTC. Encoded protein: CASSLLSGEDTRYGYTF.

The gene calls are TRBV9 and TRBJ2-1; D ambiguous. The CDR3 totals 15 residues. V was cut by 0 bases and J by 2 bases, with 9 bases left in between. CDR1 is SGDLS, CDR2 YYNGEE, per germline. CDR3 DNA sequence: TGTGCCAGCAGCGTAGCAGGCGCTCCCTACAATGAGCAGTTCTTC. Translating gives CASSVAGAPYNEQFF.

The chain uses TRBV7-9 and TRBJ2-5, with D maybe TRBD2 (6 bases). Germline CDR1 is SEHNR and CDR2 is FQNEAQ (reference sequence). V was pared by 6 bases and J by 4 bases, with 15 bases between. The CDR3 spans 14 residues. CDR3 protein: CASRATLGGETQYF. CDR3 nucleotide sequence: TGTGCCAGCAGAGCCACACTGGGAGGAGAGACCCAGTACTTC. Together with reference TRBV7-9 and TRBJ2-5, the CDR3 gives the full variable domain: DTGVSQNPRHKITKRGQNVTFRCDPISEHNRLYWYRQTLGQGPEFLTYFQNEAQLEKSRLLSDRFSAERPKGSFSTLEIQRTEQGDSAMYLCASRATLGGETQYFGPGTRLLVL.